This is a list of T cell receptor beta chains from one sample in a study of T-cell reconstitution after alpha-beta-depleted transplantation in children. Via MiXCR, TCRdb re-called the PCR reads, giving one row per CDR3 protein. Of 450,000 to 700,000 distinct CDR3 sequences listed, over 20% were seen once; the top ten hold under 45%. The sequencing here drew on PBMCs, taken before TCRalphabeta/CD19-depleted stem cell transplant. The source of these receptors is a boy younger than two with Wiskott-Aldrich syndrome, due to receive a stem cell transplant. The CDR3 runs from the conserved cysteine through the conserved F or W. A D gene is named only where the DNA matches it firmly. Size is stated for part of the rows, as once, few or many counts, or as a class when the clone is expanded.

v_gene	d_gene	abundance	j_gene	CDR3nt	CDR3aa
TRBV12-3/TRBV12-4	NA	once	TRBJ2-1	TGTGCCAACCAGGAGGGGCTGCTGACATGCTCCTACAATGAGCAGTTCTTC	CANQEGLLTCSYNEQFF
TRBV6-1	TRBD2	NA	TRBJ2-3	TGTGCCAGCAGGCGACCCGGGACTAGCGGCGTAGAAGATACGCAGTATTTT	CASRRPGTSGVEDTQYF
TRBV12-3/TRBV12-4	NA	NA	TRBJ2-3	TGTGCCAGCAGGATCGGGACCTCAGATACGCAGTATTTT	CASRIGTSDTQYF
TRBV28	TRBD1	NA	TRBJ1-1	TGTGCCAGCAGTCCCCTGAGGGGGCCCCCGTTTCGGATCTTT	CASSPLRGPPFRIF
TRBV20-1	TRBD2	NA	TRBJ2-3	TGCAGTGCTATCCTCCGAGCGGGAGCCACAGATACGCAGTATTTT	CSAILRAGATDTQYF
TRBV12-3/TRBV12-4	TRBD2	NA	TRBJ2-3	TGTGCCAGCAGTCAAAATAGCGGGAGTACAGATACGCAGTATTTT	CASSQNSGSTDTQYF
TRBV5-1	NA	NA	TRBJ1-2	TGCGCCAGCAGCTTGGCCCCAGGGTTAAACTATGGCTACACCTTC	CASSLAPGLNYGYTF
TRBV3-1	TRBD1	few	TRBJ1-3	TGTGCCAGCAGCCAACATGGGGACAGAGGAAACACCATATATTTT	CASSQHGDRGNTIYF
TRBV29-1	NA	NA	TRBJ1-5	TGCAGCGTTAGTCGGGCAGGGGACCAGCCCCAGCATTTT	CSVSRAGDQPQHF
TRBV29-1	NA	NA	TRBJ2-5	TGCAGCGTTGGGGGGCAGGGGGGAGAGACCCAGTACTTC	CSVGGQGGETQYF